Sequencing of this TCR beta chain was carried out in a study of T cells in Graves' hyperthyroidism and ophthalmopathy. This CDR3 spans 15 amino acids. V was shortened by 7 bases and J by 3 bases, with 16 bases between the two germline ends. In germline, CDR1 is MNHNS, CDR2 SASEGT. Findings and limits, study-wide: Blood also carried most thyroid clonotypes expanded above 0.001.

RNA transcripts served as the template for amplifying TCR beta CDR3 regions. Using the HTBI primer set, a first-round RT-PCR was run on the TCR CDR3. TCRdb ran MiXCR on the multiplex PCR reads and lists one entry per CDR3 protein. In the table there are 600,000 or so distinct CDR3 sequences, approximately 15% of which are singletons. Each ophthalmopathy patient scored at least 3 on the Clinical Activity Score and at least 4 on NOSPECS grade, with duration under 3 months. Thyroid ultrasound and orbital computed tomography, with clinical symptoms and serum thyroxine and TRAb, informed diagnoses. Fresh peripheral blood, 10 ml, yielded the PBMCs. With respect to this clonotype: The antigen is unknown.

The clonotype originates from a young woman with Graves' ophthalmopathy. The J gene is TRBJ2-4, the V gene TRBV6-1, with D perhaps TRBD2 (6 bases). The sequenced material came from blood. Here the CDR3 DNA reads TGTGCCAGCAAGCCGGGAGTGTGGGACAAAAACATTCAGTACTTC. As protein: CASKPGVWDKNIQYF.